This passage covers 31 T cell receptor beta chains from one sample sequenced in a study of Graves' ophthalmopathy and Graves' hyperthyroidism. Amplifying from RNA transcripts, the study obtained TCR beta CDR3 regions. Second-round multiplex PCR followed a first-round RT-PCR using HTBI primers. TCRdb analysed the multiplex PCR reads with MiXCR anew, one entry per CDR3 protein. This table has about 380,000 distinct CDR3 sequences, 15% appearing once. Sequences were obtained from peripheral blood. Receptors originate from a woman aged 18 to 35 with stable Graves' hyperthyroidism.

In this sample, this clonotype turned up many times. The V gene is TRBV20-1, the J gene TRBJ1-5, with 9 bases lining up with TRBD1. This CDR3 region has 15 residues. The germline CDR1 and CDR2 sequences are DFQATT and SNEGSKA (reference sequence). The J segment lost 6 bases and the V segment lost 5 bases, leaving 11 bases of the junction unmatched. This chain's CDR3 is CSAQEPTGGRQPQHF. CDR3 DNA sequence: TGCAGTGCTCAAGAGCCTACAGGGGGCCGTCAGCCCCAGCATTTT.

This clonotype has a count of ten or more. The chain carries TRBV7-2 and TRBJ2-7; 9 bases are shared with TRBD2. This CDR3 contains 15 residues. Germline CDR1 is SGHTA and CDR2 is FQGNSA. Unmatched junction bases numbered 9, after V lost 5 bases and J lost 4 bases. The CDR3 spells CASSPLAGPRYEQYF. The CDR3 nucleotides read TGTGCCAGCAGCCCTCTAGCGGGACCTCGATACGAGCAGTACTTC.

The chain links TRBV20-1 to TRBJ2-7, with D maybe TRBD2 (7 bases). The germline gives CDR1 DFQATT, CDR2 SNEGSKA (reference sequence). The CDR3 spans 13 residues. V was clipped by 6 bases and J by 7 bases, with 19 bases between them. The CDR3 is CSAQTGGWDEQYF. CDR3 DNA sequence: TGCAGTGCCCAGACGGGGGGCTGGGATGAGCAGTACTTC.

This clonotype occurred many times. The CDR3 nucleotides are TGTGCCAGCACACGCGGGGGTTCACCCCTCCACTTT. Residues: CASTRGGSPLHF. The rearrangement joins TRBV12-3 or TRBV12-4 to TRBJ1-6; tentative D call: TRBD1 (5 bases). The CDR3 is 12 amino acids. V shed 7 bases and J shed 9 bases, with 10 bases lying between them.

This clonotype was observed many times. The DNA of the CDR3 is TGTGCCACCAGCAGAGAGAGCCGGTTCGCCGGTCTGAACACTGAAGCTTTCTTT. Amino acid sequence: CATSRESRFAGLNTEAFF. The chain joins TRBV15 to TRBJ1-1; D unclear. V was clipped by 0 bases and J by 0 bases, with 17 bases between them. Germline CDR1 reads LNHNV; CDR2 reads YYDKDF (reference sequence). The CDR3 is 18 residues long.

This clonotype was counted at least ten times. The genes are TRBV7-9 and TRBJ2-5; TRBD1 aligns across 9 bases. J lost 5 bases, V lost 5 bases, and 12 bases had no gene match. The CDR3 totals 16 residues. Germline V gives CDR1 SEHNR, CDR2 FQNEAQ (reference sequence). This chain's CDR3 is CASSLGDRGGGETQYF. DNA for the CDR3: TGTGCCAGCAGCCTCGGCGACAGGGGGGGAGGTGAGACCCAGTACTTC.

The sample holds many counts of this clonotype. V usage is TRBV5-1 and J usage is TRBJ1-1, with a weak D call TRBD1 (6 bases). Germline CDR1 reads SGHRS; CDR2 reads YFSETQ. The V end lost 0 bases, the J end lost 4 bases, and 13 bases lay between the germline ends. This CDR3 has 15 amino acids. The CDR3 loop reads CASSLAPRGGTEAFF. CDR3 coding DNA: TGCGCCAGCAGCTTGGCCCCCAGAGGGGGCACTGAAGCTTTCTTT.

This clonotype was seen many times. V is TRBV20-1 and J is TRBJ1-2; D gene uncertain. The germline V and J ends were trimmed by 6 bases and 5 bases, with 19 bases remaining between them. CDR1 and CDR2 (germline): DFQATT, SNEGSKA (reference sequence). The CDR3 is made up of 14 amino acids. For the CDR3, the DNA is TGCAGTGCCGCCCGAAGCATCACACCTTATGGCTACACCTTC. Amino acid sequence: CSAARSITPYGYTF.

This clonotype appeared many times. The V and J genes are TRBV19 and TRBJ1-5, with 10 nucleotides matching TRBD1. Looked up from germline, CDR1 is LNHDA and CDR2 is SQIVND (reference sequence). The CDR3 has 13 residues. The V and J ends lost 10 bases and 5 bases, in that order; junction bases with no gene match: 5. For the CDR3, the DNA is TGTGCCATTGCGGGGACAGGGGATCAGCCCCAGCATTTT. This sequence encodes CAIAGTGDQPQHF.

This clonotype appeared many times. The V gene is TRBV18, the J gene TRBJ2-5; D perhaps matches TRBD1 (5 bases). The CDR3 is 15 amino acids. CDR1 and CDR2 (germline): KGHSH, LQKENI. V gave up 3 bases and J gave up 6 bases, with 17 bases separating them. The CDR3 region has the DNA TGTGCCAGCTCACCCCTGCAGGGTACAATTAAGACCCAGTACTTC. Translating it yields CASSPLQGTIKTQYF.

This clonotype has only a few counts. One junction end does not reproduce the germline sequence, and a read error may be involved. The rearrangement links TRBV7-8 to TRBJ2-4; 7 bases fit TRBD1. Germline CDR1 reads SGHVS; CDR2 reads FQNEAQ. CDR3 length: 14 residues. The CDR3 here is CASSHDRVKNIKYF. CDR3 coding DNA: TGTGCCAGCAGCCATGACAGGGTCAAAAACATTAAGTACTTC.

The V gene is TRBV19, the J gene TRBJ1-1, with D perhaps matching TRBD1 (6 bases). The CDR3 is 14 amino acids. Germline V gene sequence: CDR1 LNHDA, CDR2 SQIVND (reference sequence). Trimming left V 3 bases short and J 5 bases short, with 13 bases between. CDR3 bases: TGTGCCAGTAGTATTACAGGGCTCAGAACTGAAGCTTTCTTT. This encodes CASSITGLRTEAFF.

The table lists this clonotype with many counts. This sequence joins TRBV7-2 and TRBJ2-5; 9 bases agree with TRBD2. The CDR3 runs to 15 residues. Trimming cost V 5 bases and J 5 bases; bases outside gene matches: 9. Germline-derived CDR1 and CDR2 are SGHTA and FQGNSA. The CDR3: CASSTSGPLKETQYF. The CDR3, as DNA: TGTGCCAGCAGCACTAGCGGGCCCCTCAAGGAGACCCAGTACTTC.

This clonotype has at least ten counts. The CDR3 region has the DNA TGTGCCAGCAGTTACTCGACACCTACTCGAGGTGGCTACACCTTC. It encodes CASSYSTPTRGGYTF. The V call is TRBV6-2 or TRBV6-3, the J call TRBJ1-2, with unresolved D. CDR1 and CDR2 from the germline V gene are MNHEY and SVGEGT. This CDR3 has 15 amino acids. V was clipped by 0 bases and J by 7 bases, with 15 bases between them.

This clonotype was observed many times. The chain couples TRBV4-1 to TRBJ1-2; tentatively, D is TRBD1 (6 bases). The CDR3 runs to 16 residues. V was trimmed by 0 bases and J by 0 bases, leaving 11 bases between them. Germline CDR1 reads MGHRA; CDR2 reads YSYEKL. In DNA, the CDR3 is TGCGCCAGCAGCCAAGATAGGGGGAACACTAACTATGGCTACACCTTC. Its protein is CASSQDRGNTNYGYTF.

Only a few counts were recorded for this clonotype. The chain recombines TRBV7-9 with TRBJ1-5; weak D call: TRBD1 (5 bases). Germline V gene lookup returns CDR1 SEHNR and CDR2 FQNEAQ (reference sequence). Deletions cut 5 bases from V and 4 bases from J, with 12 bases between. CDR3 length: 14 amino acids. The DNA for the CDR3 is TGTGCCAGCAGCGCAATACAGGAAAATCAGCCCCAGCATTTT. Translation: CASSAIQENQPQHF.

In its sample, this clonotype was seen many times. The chain is built from TRBV2 and TRBJ1-2; D is ambiguous. The CDR3 has 16 residues. Trimming shortened V by 3 bases and J by 6 bases, and 20 bases separated the two germline ends. Germline lookup yields CDR1 SNHLY and CDR2 FYNNEI. The CDR3 spells CASSESGSGKPDGYTF. The DNA for the CDR3 is TGTGCCAGCAGTGAGTCGGGCAGCGGAAAGCCAGATGGCTACACCTTC. Supplemented by reference TRBV2 and TRBJ1-2, the full variable domain reads EPEVTQTPSHQVTQMGQEVILRCVPISNHLYFYWYRQILGQKVEFLVSFYNNEISEKSEIFDDQFSVERPDGSNFTLKIRSTKLEDSAMYFCASSESGSGKPDGYTFGSGTRLTVV.

This clonotype was recorded many times. V usage is TRBV7-2 and J usage is TRBJ2-5, with D perhaps given as TRBD1 or TRBD2 (5 bases each). V lost 6 bases and J lost 5, with 10 bases in between. The CDR3 consists of 12 residues. The germline V gene encodes CDR1 SGHTA and CDR2 FQGNSA. CDR3 DNA sequence: TGTGCCAGCAGTACGGGGCGCGAGACCCAGTACTTC. Translation: CASSTGRETQYF.

This clonotype has a count of ten or more. CDR3 in DNA: TGTGCCAGCAGTGAAGTGGAGACGAGGGATTCACCCCTCCACTTT. Protein: CASSEVETRDSPLHF. The chain links TRBV2 to TRBJ1-6; no definite D call. Trimming pared 1 base from V and 8 bases from J, leaving 12 bases between. Per the germline V gene, CDR1 is SNHLY and CDR2 is FYNNEI. The CDR3 length is 15 residues.

This CDR3 reads CASSYFGQAKGGYTF. CDR3 nucleotides: TGTGCCAGCAGTTACTTCGGACAGGCCAAGGGTGGCTACACCTTC. The chain links TRBV6-2 or TRBV6-3 to TRBJ1-2; 7 positions agree with TRBD1. This CDR3 is built from 15 residues. V trimming: 1 base; J trimming: 7 bases; junction bases outside the gene matches: 9. In germline, CDR1 is MNHEY, CDR2 SVGEGT.

This clonotype was detected many times. The J gene is TRBJ1-5, the V gene TRBV6-2 or TRBV6-3; unclear D gene. This CDR3 is 13 amino acids long. The V gene lost 2 bases and the J gene lost 0 bases, with 2 bases spanning the gap. Germline V lookup: CDR1 MNHEY, CDR2 SVGEGT. CDR3 in DNA: TGTGCCAGCAGTTACATTAGCAATCAGCCCCAGCATTTT. Translating it yields CASSYISNQPQHF.

This clonotype has at least ten counts. The rearrangement uses TRBV7-2 and TRBJ1-2, with a possible D match to TRBD1 (6 bases). CDR1 and CDR2 (germline): SGHTA, FQGNSA. V gave up 6 bases and J gave up 6 bases, with 17 bases separating them. The CDR3 contains 14 residues. DNA of the CDR3: TGTGCCAGCAGGGAGGGGGGCAGGGGCCATGGCTACACCTTC. Encoded protein: CASREGGRGHGYTF.

This clonotype showed up many times. The chain employs TRBV6-5 and TRBJ1-1; the D is unclear. The V end was cut by 8 bases, the J end by 6 bases, with 10 bases between. CDR1 MNHEY and CDR2 SVGAGI come from the germline V gene. The CDR3 length is 11 residues. CDR3 DNA sequence: TGTGCCAGCGGCGTGCCGGCTGAAGCTTTCTTT. Translation gives CASGVPAEAFF.

This clonotype has ten or more counts. V usage is TRBV12-3 or TRBV12-4 and J usage is TRBJ2-7; 7 bases fit TRBD2. The CDR3 covers 14 residues. The V gene end was trimmed by 5 bases and the J gene end by 1 base; junction bases not matched to a gene: 5. The CDR3 region is CASSPMGGSYEQYF. As DNA, the CDR3 is TGTGCCAGCAGTCCCATGGGGGGGTCCTACGAGCAGTACTTC.

This clonotype came up many times. This CDR3 reads CASNPGTGETYEQYF. CDR3 coding DNA: TGTGCCAGCAACCCCGGGACAGGGGAAACCTACGAGCAGTACTTC. This chain links TRBV6-2 or TRBV6-3 with TRBJ2-7, with 10 nucleotides matching TRBD1. Trimming removed 7 bases from V and 2 bases from J; junction bases left unmatched: 8. The germline CDR1 and CDR2 sequences are MNHEY and SVGEGT. The CDR3 runs 15 residues.

This clonotype was detected many times. CDR3 bases: TGCGCCAGCAGCCATCCCGGACTAGCACGGGAGCAGTACTTC. Translated, it gives CASSHPGLAREQYF. This sequence joins TRBV10-1 and TRBJ2-7; TRBD2 agrees at 8 bases. The germline gives CDR1 WNHNN, CDR2 SYGVQD (reference sequence). Losses at the gene ends were 6 bases for V and 7 bases for J; bases not matched to a gene: 11. The CDR3 consists of 14 residues.

In this sample, this clonotype turned up many times. J is TRBJ1-2 and V is TRBV12-3 or TRBV12-4; tentative D call: TRBD1 (5 bases). The CDR3 is 17 residues long. Trimming removed 6 bases from V and 0 bases from J, with 20 bases in between. The CDR3 region is CASSTGTELKANYGYTF. In DNA form, the CDR3 reads TGTGCCAGCAGCACCGGGACGGAGCTTAAAGCTAACTATGGCTACACCTTC.

This clonotype was picked up many times. J is TRBJ1-1 and V is TRBV20-1; the match to TRBD1 covers 7 bases. CDR1 is DFQATT, CDR2 SNEGSKA, per germline (reference sequence). The V and J ends lost 1 base and 5 bases, in that order; junction bases with no gene match: 1. The CDR3 totals 12 residues. CDR3: CSARAGGTEAFF. The CDR3 region has the DNA TGCAGTGCTAGAGCAGGGGGAACTGAAGCTTTCTTT.

This clonotype has at least ten counts. The CDR3 DNA reads as TGTGCCAGCAGTGAGATCCGTAACGAGCAGTACTTC. Translation: CASSEIRNEQYF. The V call is TRBV6-1, the J call TRBJ2-7; D call uncertain. There are 12 residues in the CDR3. Germline V gives CDR1 MNHNS, CDR2 SASEGT. The ends were cut back, 3 bases at V and 5 bases at J, with 8 bases in the middle.

Details on this clonotype: The junction differs from germline at one of its ends, possibly a read error. The V and J genes are TRBV29-1 and TRBJ1-1; 9 positions match TRBD1. This CDR3 has 18 residues. CDR1 is SQVTM and CDR2 is ANQGSEA in the germline V gene. The CDR3 nucleotides are TGCAGCGTTAAGGACGGGACAGGGTCGGGCTTTGGTTACACTGAAGCTCGCTTT. Protein sequence: CSVKDGTGSGFGYTEARF.

This clonotype showed up many times. The junction departs from germline at one end; a sequencing error may be responsible. The chain recombines TRBV29-1 with TRBJ2-5; D is unresolved. This CDR3 is built from 10 residues. Germline V gene sequence: CDR1 SQVTM, CDR2 ANQGSEA. CDR3 DNA: TGCAGCGTGCACCATGAGACCCAGTACTTC. Translating it yields CSVHHETQYF.